One and the same sample provided the 19 T cell receptor beta chains below, sequenced in a study of shared clonotypes between healthy human individuals. CD45RO-negative cells were positively selected for CCR7, leaving out terminally differentiated effector memory CD45RA+ cells. Some clones are missing from TCRdb's copy, which holds only in-frame ones; the method was immunoSEQ multiplex PCR. Of about 580,000 clones listed, nearly 98% are singletons. Sequencing was done on a sample of naive CD8+ T cells sorted from blood. The receptors were gathered from a man aged 25 to 40 in good health.

The table lists this clone with a count of one. The chain links TRBV7-9 to TRBJ2-7, with 10 bases lining up with TRBD2. The germline V gene has CDR1 SEHNR and CDR2 FQNEAQ (reference sequence). This CDR3 has 15 amino acids. V shed 4 bases, J shed 2 bases, and the junction held 5 bases outside the gene matches. CDR3 in DNA: TGTGCCAGCAGCTCTGGACTAGCGGATCCCTACGAGCAGTACTTC. Protein sequence: CASSSGLADPYEQYF.

The CDR3 sequence is CASSFLSDYEQYF. The CDR3 nucleotides are TGTGCCAGCAGTTTTCTGTCAGACTACGAGCAGTACTTC. V and J are TRBV28 and TRBJ2-7; D ambiguous. The ends were cut back, 3 bases at V and 3 bases at J, with 9 bases in the middle. Germline V gene lookup returns CDR1 MDHEN and CDR2 SYDVKM. The CDR3 contains 13 residues.

The V gene is TRBV7-2, the J gene TRBJ2-5; 9 bases map to TRBD2. Per germline, CDR1 SGHTA and CDR2 FQGNSA. The CDR3 is made up of 17 amino acids. J gave up 4 bases and V 4 bases, and 13 bases lay outside the gene matches. The CDR3 DNA reads TGTGCCAGCAGCTCACCCTATCGCGGGAGGGCCCGAGAGACCCAGTACTTC. Encoded protein: CASSSPYRGRARETQYF.

This sequence joins TRBV7-8 and TRBJ2-5; D is possibly TRBD1 (5 bases). Trimming took off 5 bases at V and 8 bases at J, with 21 bases between the two ends. In germline, CDR1 is SGHVS, CDR2 FQNEAQ. The CDR3 consists of 15 residues. CDR3 sequence: CASSHEVTAPFTQYF. The CDR3 nucleotides read TGTGCCAGCAGCCACGAGGTGACAGCCCCCTTCACCCAGTACTTC. The variable domain in full, completed from reference TRBV7-8 and TRBJ2-5, reads GAGVSQSPRYKVAKRGQDVALRCDPISGHVSLFWYQQALGQGPEFLTYFQNEAQLDKSGLPSDRFFAERPEGSVSTLKIQRTQQEDSAVYLCASSHEVTAPFTQYFGPGTRLLVL.

This clone has only one observation. The rearrangement links TRBV20-1 to TRBJ2-5; D unclear. The CDR3 spans 10 residues. The V gene lost 7 bases and the J gene lost 4 bases, with 7 bases spanning the gap. Per germline, CDR1 DFQATT and CDR2 SNEGSKA (reference sequence). CDR3 protein: CSGTRETQYF. The CDR3 DNA follows: TGCAGTGGCACCAGAGAGACCCAGTACTTC.

The chain links TRBV9 to TRBJ2-7; TRBD1 matches 9 bases. Germline V gene lookup returns CDR1 SGDLS and CDR2 YYNGEE. CDR3 size: 15 residues. The junction had 7 bases not matched to a gene; V was cut back by 4 bases and J by 2 bases. The CDR3 loop is CASSPTGTGTYEQYF. The CDR3, as DNA: TGTGCCAGCAGCCCAACCGGGACAGGGACCTACGAGCAGTACTTC.

The rearrangement uses TRBV10-3 and TRBJ2-1, with a weak D call TRBD2 (6 bases). V was clipped by 6 bases and J by 6 bases, with 21 bases between them. This CDR3 is 16 amino acids long. Germline V lookup: CDR1 ENHRY, CDR2 SYGVKD. In DNA, the CDR3 is TGTGCCATCAGAGGCCGGGACTTCATAACGGGCAATGAGCAGTTCTTC. Protein product: CAIRGRDFITGNEQFF.

The chain is built from TRBV29-1 and TRBJ1-2, with no clear D. V dropped 4 bases and J dropped 0 bases, with 12 bases sitting between them. The CDR3 contains 14 residues. CDR1 is SQVTM and CDR2 is ANQGSEA in the germline V gene. CDR3 coding DNA: TGCAGCGTTGTTTGGGCCAGCGCTAACTATGGCTACACCTTC. Translating gives CSVVWASANYGYTF.

This clone has a single count. The chain has TRBV6-1 and TRBJ2-3; TRBD2 aligns across 7 bases. This CDR3 has 14 amino acids. Per germline, CDR1 MNHNS and CDR2 SASEGT. The junction had 13 bases not matched to a gene; V was cut back by 7 bases and J by 9 bases. CDR3 in amino acids: CASIPAGLHQTQYF. The CDR3, as DNA: TGTGCCAGCATCCCAGCGGGACTTCATCAAACGCAGTATTTT.

The genes are TRBV13 and TRBJ2-7, with D unclear. The CDR3 runs 14 residues. Germline CDR1 and CDR2: PRHDT and FYEKMQ (reference sequence). V gave up 8 bases and J gave up 0 bases, with 14 bases separating them. The CDR3 loop is CASPRTGSSYEQYF. The CDR3 nucleotides read TGTGCCAGCCCTCGTACCGGCAGCTCCTACGAGCAGTACTTC. The variable domain in full, completed from reference TRBV13 and TRBJ2-7, reads AAGVIQSPRHLIKEKRETATLKCYPIPRHDTVYWYQQGPGQDPQFLISFYEKMQSDKGSIPDRFSAQQFSDYHSELNMSSLELGDSALYFCASPRTGSSYEQYFGPGTRLTVT.

This chain connects TRBV27 to TRBJ2-5, with 9 bases lining up with TRBD1. The junction had 14 bases not matched to a gene; V was cut back by 4 bases and J by 2 bases. The CDR3 length is 18 residues. CDR1 MNHEY and CDR2 SMNVEV come from the germline V gene (reference sequence). CDR3 sequence reads: CASSSTGGSISIQETQYF. DNA for the CDR3: TGTGCCAGCAGTTCCACAGGGGGCTCCATATCGATTCAAGAGACCCAGTACTTC.

CDR3 nucleotides: TGTGCCATCAGTGAGGGGCTAGACTACGAGCAGTACTTC. Translating gives CAISEGLDYEQYF. The chain joins TRBV10-3 to TRBJ2-7; no firm D call. The CDR3 spans 13 residues. Germline assignment: CDR1 ENHRY and CDR2 SYGVKD. Trimming shortened V by 2 bases and J by 3 bases, and 8 bases separated the two germline ends.

In nucleotides, the CDR3 is TGTGCCAGCAGCTTAGTGCCCTCCGACGGGGAGCTGTTTTTT. It yields the protein CASSLVPSDGELFF. The chain links TRBV11-2 to TRBJ2-2; D gene unclear. Germline CDR1 is SGHAT and CDR2 is FQNNGV. There are 14 residues in the CDR3. Trimming removed 1 base at V and 7 bases at J, with 10 bases between.

This chain joins TRBV10-3 and TRBJ2-5; D is perhaps TRBD1 or TRBD2 (6 bases each). Germline V lookup: CDR1 ENHRY, CDR2 SYGVKD. V was clipped by 0 bases and J by 5 bases, with 13 bases between them. The CDR3 has 15 residues. The CDR3 is CAISESTGRDETQYF. CDR3 in DNA: TGTGCCATCAGTGAGTCCACAGGGCGGGATGAGACCCAGTACTTC.

The chain links TRBV14 to TRBJ2-3; D is uncertain. The CDR3 length is 14 residues. CDR1 SGHDN and CDR2 FVKESK come from the germline V gene. V lost 2 bases, J lost 3 bases, and 9 bases lay in between. In DNA form, the CDR3 reads TGTGCCAGCAGCCAATTAGCTGGAACAGATACGCAGTATTTT. This translates into CASSQLAGTDTQYF.

The V call is TRBV11-2, the J call TRBJ2-1; D not certain. The CDR3 length is 16 residues. Trimming cost V 5 bases and J 2 bases, with 16 bases left between them. Germline-derived CDR1 and CDR2 are SGHAT and FQNNGV. In nucleotides, the CDR3 is TGTGCCAGCAGCAACCCTGTTGAGGCCGCCTACAATGAGCAGTTCTTC. Residues: CASSNPVEAAYNEQFF.

This chain links TRBV19 with TRBJ2-1; maybe TRBD2 (5 bases). This CDR3 contains 15 residues. Trimming cost V 3 bases and J 5 bases, with 14 bases left between them. CDR1 is LNHDA, CDR2 SQIVND, per germline (reference sequence). In DNA form, the CDR3 reads TGTGCCAGTAGTATGGCGTCTCCCGGGGACAATGAGCAGTTCTTC. This codes for CASSMASPGDNEQFF. Using reference TRBV19 and TRBJ2-1 for the parts outside the CDR3, the full variable domain is DGGITQSPKYLFRKEGQNVTLSCEQNLNHDAMYWYRQDPGQGLRLIYYSQIVNDFQKGDIAEGYSVSREKKESFPLTVTSAQKNPTAFYLCASSMASPGDNEQFFGPGTRLTVL.

V gene TRBV2 combines with J gene TRBJ2-1; 9 bases are a match to TRBD1. The CDR3 has 14 residues. Trimming removed 8 bases from V and 1 base from J; junction bases left unmatched: 3. Germline CDR1 is SNHLY and CDR2 is FYNNEI. The CDR3 sequence is CASHGTGSYNEQFF. The CDR3 coding sequence is TGTGCCAGCCATGGGACAGGGTCCTACAATGAGCAGTTCTTC.

V and J are TRBV7-9 and TRBJ2-7; TRBD1 aligns across 9 bases. The CDR3 has 14 amino acids. The J segment lost 4 bases and the V segment lost 1 base, leaving 2 bases of the junction unmatched. Germline V gene sequence: CDR1 SEHNR, CDR2 FQNEAQ (reference sequence). The DNA for the CDR3 is TGTGCCAGCAGCTTAGTACAGGGGGCTTACGAGCAGTACTTC. This translates into CASSLVQGAYEQYF.